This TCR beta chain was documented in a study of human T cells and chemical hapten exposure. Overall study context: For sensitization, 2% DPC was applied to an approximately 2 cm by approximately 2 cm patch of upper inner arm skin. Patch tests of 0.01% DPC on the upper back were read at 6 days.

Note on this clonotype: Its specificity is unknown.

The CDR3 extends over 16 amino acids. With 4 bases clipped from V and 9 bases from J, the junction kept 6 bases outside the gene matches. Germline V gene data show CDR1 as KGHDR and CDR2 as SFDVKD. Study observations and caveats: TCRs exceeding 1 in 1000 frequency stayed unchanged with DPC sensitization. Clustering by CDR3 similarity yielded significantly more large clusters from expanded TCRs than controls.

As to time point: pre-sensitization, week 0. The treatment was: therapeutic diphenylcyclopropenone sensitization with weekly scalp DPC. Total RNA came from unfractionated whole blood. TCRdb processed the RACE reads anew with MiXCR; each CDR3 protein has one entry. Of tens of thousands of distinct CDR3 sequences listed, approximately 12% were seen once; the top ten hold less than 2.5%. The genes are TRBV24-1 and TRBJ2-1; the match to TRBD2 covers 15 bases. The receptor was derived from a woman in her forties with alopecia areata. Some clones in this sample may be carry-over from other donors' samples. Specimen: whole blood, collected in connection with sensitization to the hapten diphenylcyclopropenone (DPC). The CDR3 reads CATSEEGLAGGSEQFF. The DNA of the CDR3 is TGTGCCACCAGTGAAGAGGGACTAGCGGGAGGTAGTGAGCAGTTCTTC.